Shown below are 19 T cell receptor beta chains from a single sample sequenced in a study of regulatory T cells in long-lasting Graves disease. The time point denotes: newly diagnosed GD, antithyroid drugs for less than 3 months. From PBMCs, RNA was extracted and then used to make the TCR library. CDR3-region Arm-PCR and iRepertoire HTBI primers produced the TCR beta libraries. TCRdb re-derived calls from the multiplex PCR reads in MiXCR, one entry per CDR3 protein. In the table there are roughly 610,000 distinct CDR3 sequences, roughly 15% of which are singletons. This sample also appeared in a second study, on T cells in Graves' hyperthyroidism and ophthalmopathy.

Sequences were derived from peripheral blood mononuclear cells (PBMCs), sampled at new diagnosis, from a patient treated with antithyroid drugs. These receptors were obtained from a woman in her twenties or thirties with Graves disease.

This clonotype was found many times. The chain links TRBV27 to TRBJ2-7; D perhaps matches TRBD1 (6 bases). The germline V gene has CDR1 MNHEY and CDR2 SMNVEV (reference sequence). The CDR3 loop spans 13 amino acids. Deletions cut 6 bases from V and 2 bases from J, with 11 bases between. The CDR3 DNA sequence: TGTGCCAGCAGCAACAGGGTCACCTACGAGCAGTACTTC. This translates into CASSNRVTYEQYF.

This clonotype has just a few counts. V usage is TRBV20-1 and J usage is TRBJ2-2; no clear D gene. CDR1 is DFQATT, CDR2 SNEGSKA, per germline (reference sequence). The CDR3 runs to 12 residues. The V and J ends lost 6 bases and 5 bases respectively, with 10 bases between them. The CDR3 sequence: CSAAIRTGELFF. The CDR3 bases are TGCAGTGCCGCCATCCGGACCGGGGAGCTGTTTTTT.

This clonotype appeared many times. This rearrangement joins TRBV11-1 to TRBJ2-1; 9 bases agree with TRBD2. The CDR3 totals 16 residues. Germline V gene sequence: CDR1 SGHAT, CDR2 FQDESV (reference sequence). V shed 5 bases, J shed 9 bases, and the junction held 14 bases outside the gene matches. The CDR3: CASSLRTAGGPGEQFF. CDR3 nucleotides: TGTGCCAGCAGCCTACGCACTGCGGGAGGGCCGGGTGAGCAGTTCTTC.

The chain joins TRBV2 to TRBJ1-4; TRBD1 matches at 10 bases. The germline CDR1 and CDR2 sequences are SNHLY and FYNNEI. J gave up 7 bases and V 6 bases, and 5 bases lay outside the gene matches. This CDR3 contains 14 residues. The CDR3 loop reads CASSTGTGVEKLFF. CDR3 nucleotides: TGTGCCAGCAGCACCGGGACAGGGGTTGAAAAACTGTTTTTT.

This clonotype was seen at least ten times. V gene TRBV12-3 or TRBV12-4 combines with J gene TRBJ2-5; unclear D gene. CDR3 length equals 13 residues. V shed 2 bases and J shed 4 bases, with 8 bases lying between them. The CDR3 here is CASSLWPAETQYF. The CDR3 region has the DNA TGTGCCAGCAGTTTATGGCCCGCAGAGACCCAGTACTTC.

The V call is TRBV3-1, the J call TRBJ2-6; unclear D gene. This CDR3 is 14 amino acids long. V was shortened by 6 bases and J by 0 bases, with 6 bases between the two germline ends. The germline gives CDR1 LGHDT, CDR2 YNNKEL (reference sequence). The CDR3 bases are TGTGCCAGCAGGCGGTCCTCTGGGGCCAACGTCCTGACTTTC. This translates into CASRRSSGANVLTF. Supplemented by reference TRBV3-1 and TRBJ2-6, the full variable domain reads DTAVSQTPKYLVTQMGNDKSIKCEQNLGHDTMYWYKQDSKKFLKIMFSYNNKELIINETVPNRFSPKSPDKAHLNLHINSLELGDSAVYFCASRRSSGANVLTFGAGSRLTVL.

This clonotype came up a few times. The J gene is TRBJ2-5, the V gene TRBV7-3, with D uncertain. The CDR3 consists of 14 residues. V gave up 1 base and J gave up 1 base, with 7 bases separating them. Germline loops: CDR1 SGHTA, CDR2 FQGTGA. CDR3 protein: CASSLKGSQETQYF. The CDR3 DNA follows: TGTGCCAGCAGCTTAAAAGGCAGCCAAGAGACCCAGTACTTC.

This chain links TRBV19 with TRBJ1-6; D uncertain. Germline assignment: CDR1 LNHDA and CDR2 SQIVND (reference sequence). V shed 0 bases and J shed 0 bases, with 6 bases lying between them. The CDR3 loop spans 16 amino acids. CDR3 nucleotides: TGTGCCAGTAGTATAGAGACGAGCTCCTATAATTCACCCCTCCACTTT. Encoded protein: CASSIETSSYNSPLHF.

In this sample, this clonotype turned up many times. The CDR3 protein is CASSPFRSGYEKLFF. CDR3 in DNA: TGTGCCAGCAGTCCTTTCCGTTCGGGCTATGAAAAACTGTTTTTT. This chain connects TRBV3-1 to TRBJ1-4, with D hard to call. Germline values: CDR1 LGHDT, CDR2 YNNKEL (reference sequence). The CDR3 spans 15 residues. Trimming left V 6 bases short and J 6 bases short, with 17 bases between.

In its sample, this clonotype was seen many times. V usage is TRBV20-1 and J usage is TRBJ1-2; D is undetermined. In germline, CDR1 is DFQATT, CDR2 SNEGSKA (reference sequence). The CDR3 covers 13 residues. CDR3 DNA: TGCAGCGTTTCTGATCAAGCTAACTATGGCTACACCTTC. Residues: CSVSDQANYGYTF.

The table lists this clonotype with many counts. This chain links TRBV7-2 with TRBJ2-2; 10 bases line up with TRBD1. Germline-derived CDR1 and CDR2 are SGHTA and FQGNSA. Germline trimming cut 6 bases from V and 5 bases from J; bases unmatched to any gene: 6. CDR3 length: 15 residues. The CDR3 is CASRQPGQGTGELFF. Here the CDR3 DNA reads TGTGCCAGCAGACAACCGGGACAGGGGACCGGGGAGCTGTTTTTT. Full variable domain (missing parts from reference TRBV7-2 and TRBJ2-2): GAGVSQSPSNKVTEKGKDVELRCDPISGHTALYWYRQSLGQGLEFLIYFQGNSAPDKSGLPSDRFSAERTGGSVSTLTIQRTQQEDSAVYLCASRQPGQGTGELFFGEGSRLTVL.

V and J are TRBV20-1 and TRBJ1-2; tentatively, D is TRBD1 (6 bases). The CDR3 consists of 11 residues. Trimming left V 5 bases short and J 8 bases short, with 12 bases between. CDR1 DFQATT and CDR2 SNEGSKA come from the germline V gene (reference sequence). The CDR3 here is CSAPPGDGYTF. In DNA form, the CDR3 reads TGCAGTGCTCCCCCAGGGGACGGCTACACCTTC.

This clonotype was observed many times. The chain employs TRBV13 and TRBJ2-7; TRBD1 might be the D (5 bases). Germline V lookup: CDR1 PRHDT, CDR2 FYEKMQ (reference sequence). There are 15 residues in the CDR3. V lost 1 base, J lost 2 bases, and 12 bases lay in between. For the CDR3, the DNA is TGTGCCAGCAGCTTAGCCCGGCAGGGTGCCTACGAGCAGTACTTC. It translates to CASSLARQGAYEQYF.

V is TRBV27 and J is TRBJ2-3, with a tentative D call TRBD1 (5 bases). The CDR3 spans 16 residues. Deletions cut 6 bases from V and 0 bases from J, with 16 bases between. CDR1 MNHEY and CDR2 SMNVEV come from the germline V gene (reference sequence). The CDR3 protein is CASRRQTPSSTDTQYF. CDR3 sequence (DNA): TGTGCCAGCAGAAGACAGACACCATCTAGCACAGATACGCAGTATTTT.

This clonotype turned up a few times. DNA of the CDR3: TGCAGCGTTGAAGGGTGGGAGGGGAGCCCCCAGCATTTT. It codes for CSVEGWEGSPQHF. The chain uses TRBV29-1 and TRBJ1-5; a possible D gene is TRBD1 (5 bases). Trimming removed 1 base from V and 10 bases from J, with 14 bases in between. The CDR3 is made up of 13 amino acids. Per germline, CDR1 SQVTM and CDR2 ANQGSEA.

On this clonotype itself: This could be a read error, since a much larger clone is one nucleotide away. The chain employs TRBV12-3 or TRBV12-4 and TRBJ2-1, with a tentative D call TRBD1 (5 bases). The CDR3 covers 13 residues. CDR3 residues: CTTTLRQNNEQFF. In DNA form, the CDR3 reads TGTACCACAACACTTCGACAGAACAATGAGCAGTTCTTC.

The rearrangement uses TRBV9 and TRBJ2-5; D perhaps matches TRBD2 (6 bases). The CDR3 totals 16 residues. Germline V gives CDR1 SGDLS, CDR2 YYNGEE. V lost 4 bases and J 2 bases, leaving 18 bases between the germline ends. The CDR3 sequence is CASSIKPSGTQETQYF. CDR3 sequence (DNA): TGTGCCAGCAGCATAAAACCCTCGGGGACTCAAGAGACCCAGTACTTC.

This clonotype was observed at least ten times. V is TRBV28 and J is TRBJ2-3; D uncertain. V was trimmed by 3 bases and J by 2 bases, leaving 9 bases between them. Germline-derived CDR1 and CDR2 are MDHEN and SYDVKM. CDR3 length: 14 residues. The CDR3 sequence: CASSFKGPTDTQYF. In DNA form, the CDR3 reads TGTGCCAGCAGTTTCAAGGGTCCCACAGATACGCAGTATTTT.

The chain is built from TRBV15 and TRBJ2-3, with D maybe TRBD2 (5 bases). Trimming stripped 0 bases from V and 4 bases from J, with 20 bases between. Germline values: CDR1 LNHNV, CDR2 YYDKDF (reference sequence). The CDR3 length is 18 residues. The CDR3 reads CATSRDPGEGYASDTQYF. In DNA, the CDR3 is TGTGCCACCAGCAGAGACCCGGGCGAGGGATATGCGTCAGATACGCAGTATTTT.